The next 31 T cell receptor beta chains were all read from a single sample in a study of shared clonotypes between healthy human individuals. Here immunoSEQ multiplex PCR was the method, and the copy in TCRdb shows in-frame clones only, minus some. Among roughly 2 million clones listed, 90% to 97% were seen once. The sequencing input was naive CD4+ T cells sorted from blood. Subset here: CD45RA+ positively selected. The receptors were gathered from a man younger than 30 in good health.

The table lists this clone with a count of one. The V gene is TRBV7-9, the J gene TRBJ2-3; 7 bases map to TRBD2. Germline V gene lookup returns CDR1 SEHNR and CDR2 FQNEAQ (reference sequence). J lost 6 bases, V lost 4 bases, and 7 bases had no gene match. The CDR3 contains 14 residues. CDR3 amino acids: CASSSGLDGDTQYF. DNA of the CDR3: TGTGCCAGCAGCTCTGGACTAGATGGGGATACGCAGTATTTT.

This clone was counted a single time. The chain has TRBV18 and TRBJ1-6, with D unresolved. The CDR3 spans 15 residues. Deletions cut 6 bases from V and 8 bases from J, with 17 bases between. Germline CDR1 reads KGHSH; CDR2 reads LQKENI. The CDR3 region has the DNA TGTGCCAGCTCCGCGGACCCAGGCGGGGATTCACCCCTCCACTTT. This sequence encodes CASSADPGGDSPLHF.

This clone was observed once. The chain carries TRBV5-1 and TRBJ2-3, with 11 bases aligning to TRBD2. CDR1 and CDR2 from the germline V gene are SGHRS and YFSETQ. The CDR3 is made up of 19 amino acids. With 5 bases clipped from V and 0 bases from J, the junction kept 14 bases outside the gene matches. The CDR3 region is CASRQTAPTSGTSTDTQYF. Here the CDR3 DNA reads TGCGCCAGCAGACAGACCGCACCGACTAGCGGGACTAGCACAGATACGCAGTATTTT.

V and J are TRBV29-1 and TRBJ2-1; D is uncertain. Germline lookup yields CDR1 SQVTM and CDR2 ANQGSEA. The CDR3 sequence is 13 residues long. Between the trimmed V and J ends, which lost 6 bases and 7 bases, there was a span of 16 bases. The chain's CDR3 is CSVLRPLSNEQFF. The CDR3 DNA follows: TGCAGCGTGTTACGTCCCCTAAGTAATGAGCAGTTCTTC.

In this sample, this clone turned up once. V usage is TRBV5-1 and J usage is TRBJ1-1, with a weak D call TRBD1 (5 bases). Deletions cut 1 base from V and 1 base from J, with 11 bases between. CDR1 SGHRS and CDR2 YFSETQ come from the germline V gene. This CDR3 is 15 amino acids long. CDR3 nucleotides: TGCGCCAGCAGCTTGAATGACAGAGGGAACACTGAAGCTTTCTTT. This gives the protein CASSLNDRGNTEAFF.

The CDR3 loop reads CASSVRDRGQETQYF. The DNA of the CDR3 is TGTGCCAGCAGCGTCCGGGACAGGGGCCAAGAGACCCAGTACTTC. This chain joins TRBV9 and TRBJ2-5; TRBD1 agrees at 10 bases. V shed 2 bases and J 1 base; nucleotides not matched to a gene: 2. This CDR3 is built from 15 residues. The germline CDR1 and CDR2 sequences are SGDLS and YYNGEE.

Concerning this clone itself: The same CDR3 is also encoded by other DNA sequences in this sample. J is TRBJ1-1 and V is TRBV2; D remains unclear. V dropped 4 bases and J dropped 0 bases, with 6 bases sitting between them. The CDR3 runs 13 residues. The V gene's germline CDR1 is SNHLY and CDR2 FYNNEI. CDR3 nucleotide sequence: TGTGCCAGCAGTGGCGCCCTGAACACTGAAGCTTTCTTT. The encoded protein is CASSGALNTEAFF.

Points on this clone: This CDR3 is also generated by other DNA sequences in the sample. The V gene is TRBV7-3, the J gene TRBJ1-6, with D maybe TRBD1 (5 bases). The CDR3 is 13 amino acids. Germline values: CDR1 SGHTA, CDR2 FQGTGA. V dropped 2 bases and J dropped 7 bases, with 6 bases sitting between them. The CDR3 DNA reads TGTGCCAGCAGCTTAGCAGGGAATTCACCCCTCCACTTT. It encodes CASSLAGNSPLHF. Filled out from reference TRBV7-3 and TRBJ1-6, the complete variable domain reads GAGVSQTPSNKVTEKGKYVELRCDPISGHTALYWYRQSLGQGPEFLIYFQGTGAADDSGLPNDRFFAVRPEGSVSTLKIQRTERGDSAVYLCASSLAGNSPLHFGNGTRLTVT.

The chain uses TRBV1 and TRBJ1-2; the D call of TRBD1 is as the table states it, not checked on the DNA. TRBV1 is a listed pseudogene. The CDR3 covers 15 residues. The CDR3 loop is CTSSHDGQLCIAYTF. In DNA, the CDR3 is TGCACCAGCAGCCATGACGGACAGCTTTGCATCGCCTACACCTTC.

The chain uses TRBV6-1 and TRBJ1-3; 9 bases align to TRBD1. V was clipped by 8 bases and J by 5 bases; unmatched bases: 7. The CDR3 consists of 14 residues. The germline CDR1 and CDR2 sequences are MNHNS and SASEGT. In DNA, the CDR3 is TGTGCCAGCGGAGGTGGGACAGGGCGAAACACCATATATTTT. This encodes CASGGGTGRNTIYF.

This chain uses TRBV5-1 with TRBJ1-3, with a weak D call TRBD1 (5 bases). V shed 3 bases and J shed 3 bases, with 13 bases lying between them. Per germline, CDR1 SGHRS and CDR2 YFSETQ. CDR3 size: 15 residues. The CDR3 region has the DNA TGCGCCAGCAGCTGGGGGTCAGAGTATGGAAACACCATATATTTT. Translated: CASSWGSEYGNTIYF.

The rearrangement joins TRBV6-4 to TRBJ1-2; 7 bases match TRBD1. The J segment lost 4 bases and the V segment lost 5 bases, leaving 4 bases of the junction unmatched. The CDR3 is made up of 13 amino acids. Germline V gives CDR1 MRHNA, CDR2 SNTAGT. This CDR3 reads CASSRQGTYGYTF. The CDR3, as DNA: TGTGCCAGCAGTAGACAGGGTACCTATGGCTACACCTTC.

Comments on this clone: The same CDR3 arises from other DNA sequences in this sample as well. The V gene is TRBV28, the J gene TRBJ2-2; no clear D. The CDR3 runs 13 residues. The germline V gene has CDR1 MDHEN and CDR2 SYDVKM. V dropped 3 bases and J dropped 2 bases, with 4 bases sitting between them. CDR3 DNA sequence: TGTGCCAGCAGTTTCCTCAACACCGGGGAGCTGTTTTTT. It yields the protein CASSFLNTGELFF.

Comment on this clone: Other nucleotide sequences from this sample produce the same CDR3. The chain employs TRBV7-2 and TRBJ2-1; tentatively, D is TRBD2 (6 bases). There are 13 residues in the CDR3. Germline V gene sequence: CDR1 SGHTA, CDR2 FQGNSA. Deletions cut 1 base from V and 6 bases from J, with 7 bases between. CDR3 protein: CASSLVGGNEQFF. In DNA form, the CDR3 reads TGTGCCAGCAGCTTAGTGGGGGGCAATGAGCAGTTCTTC.

The rearrangement uses TRBV4-3 and TRBJ2-7; the D gene is possibly TRBD1 (6 bases). This CDR3 spans 14 amino acids. Trimming cost V 0 bases and J 5 bases, with 11 bases left between them. Germline values: CDR1 LGHNA, CDR2 YSLEER. The CDR3 region has the DNA TGCGCCAGCAGCCAAGAATCCAGGGGCAACGAGCAGTACTTC. Translation gives CASSQESRGNEQYF.

The chain is built from TRBV5-1 and TRBJ2-2; D not resolved. The CDR3 loop spans 15 amino acids. CDR1 SGHRS and CDR2 YFSETQ come from the germline V gene. V lost 1 base to trimming and J lost 8 bases, with 15 bases between them. CDR3 coding DNA: TGCGCCAGCAGCTTGAGTACAACTCTGAAGGGGGAGCTGTTTTTT. Residues: CASSLSTTLKGELFF.

The rearrangement uses TRBV28 and TRBJ1-5; 8 bases agree with TRBD1. The V gene end was trimmed by 3 bases and the J gene end by 1 base; junction bases not matched to a gene: 8. Germline-derived CDR1 and CDR2 are MDHEN and SYDVKM. The CDR3 extends over 17 amino acids. CDR3 sequence: CASSFLQGGGSNQPQHF. The DNA for the CDR3 is TGTGCCAGCAGTTTCCTACAGGGGGGAGGGAGCAATCAGCCCCAGCATTTT.

The CDR3 spells CAPTRGPVRTYEQYF. In DNA form, the CDR3 reads TGTGCCCCGACGAGGGGGCCTGTTCGAACCTACGAGCAGTACTTC. The V and J genes are TRBV5-3 and TRBJ2-7; 7 positions agree with TRBD1. TRBV5-3 is an ORF; its function is uncertain. The CDR3 runs to 15 residues. V trimming: 10 bases; J trimming: 2 bases; junction bases outside the gene matches: 15.

CDR3 region: CASSLDRDGELFF. Written as DNA, the CDR3 is TGTGCCAGCAGCTTAGACCGGGACGGGGAGCTGTTTTTT. The V gene is TRBV11-2, the J gene TRBJ2-2, with D maybe TRBD2 (5 bases). CDR1 and CDR2 (germline): SGHAT, FQNNGV. Trimming stripped 0 bases from V and 7 bases from J, with 6 bases between. This CDR3 has 13 residues.

This rearrangement joins TRBV12-5 to TRBJ2-1; possible D gene TRBD2, 6 bases. Germline V CDR1 and CDR2: LGHNT, FRNRAP. Between the trimmed V and J ends, which lost 4 bases and 3 bases, there was a span of 10 bases. CDR3 length: 14 amino acids. CDR3 sequence: CASGSLGGYNEQFF. CDR3 DNA sequence: TGTGCTAGTGGTTCCCTGGGGGGCTACAATGAGCAGTTCTTC.

This rearrangement joins TRBV6-5 to TRBJ1-1, with 8 bases fitting TRBD1. Germline V gene lookup returns CDR1 MNHEY and CDR2 SVGAGI. This CDR3 spans 15 amino acids. The V and J ends lost 6 bases and 4 bases, in that order; junction bases with no gene match: 10. CDR3 nucleotides: TGTGCCAGCAGAGCAGGGGGCGGGGGAGCCACTGAAGCTTTCTTT. It specifies CASRAGGGGATEAFF.

This chain connects TRBV11-2 to TRBJ2-7; 9 bases are shared with TRBD2. This CDR3 spans 15 amino acids. Germline-derived CDR1 and CDR2 are SGHAT and FQNNGV. V trimming: 7 bases; J trimming: 3 bases; junction bases outside the gene matches: 10. The CDR3 DNA sequence: TGTGCCAGCACCGAGATAGCGGGAGTCATCTACGAGCAGTACTTC. This encodes CASTEIAGVIYEQYF.

This rearrangement joins TRBV5-4 to TRBJ1-2; D not resolved. Germline V gives CDR1 SGHNT, CDR2 YYREEE (reference sequence). The CDR3 extends over 14 amino acids. Between the trimmed V and J ends, which lost 4 bases and 0 bases, there was a span of 10 bases. In DNA form, the CDR3 reads TGTGCCAGCAGCATTCCGGGAGCTAACTATGGCTACACCTTC. Translation gives CASSIPGANYGYTF. Looking up the rest from reference TRBV5-4 and TRBJ1-2 gives the full variable domain: ETGVTQSPTHLIKTRGQQVTLRCSSQSGHNTVSWYQQALGQGPQFIFQYYREEENGRGNFPPRFSGLQFPNYSSELNVNALELDDSALYLCASSIPGANYGYTFGSGTRLTVV.

The chain employs TRBV30 and TRBJ1-1; the D is unclear. The CDR3 is made up of 13 amino acids. The ends were cut back, 5 bases at V and 0 bases at J, with 10 bases in the middle. Germline V gives CDR1 GTSNPN, CDR2 SVGIG (reference sequence). CDR3 sequence: CAWATSLNTEAFF. For the CDR3, the DNA is TGTGCCTGGGCGACTAGTCTGAACACTGAAGCTTTCTTT. Together with reference TRBV30 and TRBJ1-1, the CDR3 gives the full variable domain: SQTIHQWPATLVQPVGSPLSLECTVEGTSNPNLYWYRQAAGRGLQLLFYSVGIGQISSEVPQNLSASRPQDRQFILSSKKLLLSDSGFYLCAWATSLNTEAFFGQGTRLTVV.

The chain couples TRBV29-1 to TRBJ2-2, with a tentative D call TRBD2 (5 bases). The CDR3 contains 15 residues. The germline V gene encodes CDR1 SQVTM and CDR2 ANQGSEA. V lost 4 bases and J lost 0, with 12 bases in between. The CDR3 reads CSVVIARTNTGELFF. The CDR3 DNA follows: TGCAGCGTTGTCATAGCGAGGACGAACACCGGGGAGCTGTTTTTT.

This clone was recorded only once. The chain links TRBV10-3 to TRBJ2-4, with a tentative D call TRBD2 (5 bases). V was cut by 5 bases and J by 0 bases, with 11 bases left in between. The CDR3 contains 15 residues. Germline CDR1 is ENHRY and CDR2 is SYGVKD. The CDR3 spells CAISSAELAKNIQYF. CDR3 sequence (DNA): TGTGCCATCAGTTCAGCGGAACTAGCCAAAAACATTCAGTACTTC.

V gene TRBV5-4 combines with J gene TRBJ2-6, with TRBD1 matching over 11 bases. The length of the CDR3 is 17 residues. The V gene's germline CDR1 is SGHNT and CDR2 YYREEE (reference sequence). With 5 bases clipped from V and 4 bases from J, the junction kept 8 bases outside the gene matches. CDR3 residues: CASRGQGASSGANVLTF. As DNA, the CDR3 is TGTGCCAGCAGAGGACAGGGGGCATCGTCCGGGGCCAACGTCCTGACTTTC.

The chain couples TRBV6-1 to TRBJ1-5; D remains unclear. V was shortened by 3 bases and J by 6 bases, with 9 bases between the two germline ends. The length of the CDR3 is 13 residues. CDR1 MNHNS and CDR2 SASEGT come from the germline V gene. The CDR3: CASSDVMGQPQHF. In nucleotides, the CDR3 is TGTGCCAGCAGTGACGTGATGGGTCAGCCCCAGCATTTT.

The CDR3: CASSLGDISGSPLHF. The CDR3 DNA reads as TGCGCCAGCAGCTTGGGGGACATCTCAGGTTCACCCCTCCACTTT. This chain joins TRBV5-1 and TRBJ1-6; a weak D match, TRBD1 (6 bases). Between the trimmed V and J ends, which lost 0 bases and 9 bases, there was a span of 13 bases. Germline CDR1 reads SGHRS; CDR2 reads YFSETQ. CDR3 length: 15 residues. Full variable domain (remainder filled in from reference TRBV5-1 and TRBJ1-6): KAGVTQTPRYLIKTRGQQVTLSCSPISGHRSVSWYQQTPGQGLQFLFEYFSETQRNKGNFPGRFSGRQFSNSRSEMNVSTLELGDSALYLCASSLGDISGSPLHFGNGTRLTVT.

The genes are TRBV2 and TRBJ2-7; 7 bases match TRBD2. Germline loops: CDR1 SNHLY, CDR2 FYNNEI. The CDR3 consists of 14 residues. The V gene end was trimmed by 3 bases and the J gene end by 4 bases; junction bases not matched to a gene: 6. As DNA, the CDR3 is TGTGCCAGCAGTGAGACTAGCTCCACTTACGAGCAGTACTTC. Its translation: CASSETSSTYEQYF.

V gene TRBV30 combines with J gene TRBJ2-5; D may match TRBD1 or TRBD2 (5 bases each). With 2 bases removed from V and 5 bases from J, the gap between germline ends came to 12 bases. Germline V gene lookup returns CDR1 GTSNPN and CDR2 SVGIG (reference sequence). There are 13 residues in the CDR3. The CDR3 DNA reads TGTGCCTGGAGTCTGTTGTGGGGGGAGACCCAGTACTTC. Translating gives CAWSLLWGETQYF.